A selection of T cell receptor beta chains follows, all from one sample in a study of OX40 agonist ivuxolimab in advanced cancers. The method was immunoSEQ multiplex PCR; TCRdb's version includes in-frame clones alone and lacks a portion of them. The profile covers tens of thousands of clones, with more than 90% appearing a single time and approximately 0.69% taken by the ten largest. The specimen was CD4+ or CD8+ T cells sorted from blood, collected in a trial of the OX40 agonist ivuxolimab. These receptors came from an adult with an advanced solid tumor such as melanoma, head and neck, liver or kidney cancer. The CDR3 runs from the conserved cysteine through the conserved F or W. A D gene is named only where the DNA matches it firmly. Clone size is not always given. Where it is, it says once, few, many or a class for expanded clones.

d_gene: TRBD1; v_gene: TRBV18; abundance: .; j_gene: TRBJ1-5; CDR3aa: CASSLTGTGGNSNQPQHF; CDR3nt: TGTGCCAGCTCACTTACCGGGACAGGGGGGAATAGCAATCAGCCCCAGCATTTT
d_gene: .; v_gene: TRBV30; abundance: .; j_gene: TRBJ2-7; CDR3aa: CAWSVQHYEQYF; CDR3nt: TGTGCCTGGAGTGTACAGCACTACGAGCAGTACTTC
d_gene: .; v_gene: TRBV7-2; abundance: .; j_gene: TRBJ2-1; CDR3aa: CASSLAWSGSYNEQFF; CDR3nt: TGTGCCAGCAGCTTAGCGTGGAGCGGAAGCTACAATGAGCAGTTCTTC
d_gene: TRBD2; v_gene: TRBV9; abundance: .; j_gene: TRBJ2-2; CDR3aa: CASSVNSRAGGTGELFF; CDR3nt: TGTGCCAGCAGCGTAAATTCCAGGGCGGGAGGGACCGGGGAGCTGTTTTTT
d_gene: .; v_gene: TRBV5-1; abundance: once; j_gene: TRBJ1-6; CDR3aa: CASSYDSSYNSPLHF; CDR3nt: TGCGCCAGCAGCTACGACAGCTCCTATAATTCACCCCTCCACTTT
d_gene: .; v_gene: TRBV28; abundance: .; j_gene: TRBJ2-3; CDR3aa: CASSLFGATDTQYF; CDR3nt: TGTGCCAGCAGTTTATTTGGGGCAACAGATACGCAGTATTTT
d_gene: .; v_gene: TRBV4-3; abundance: once; j_gene: TRBJ2-3; CDR3aa: CASSQDGRGTDTQYF; CDR3nt: TGCGCCAGCAGCCAAGATGGCAGGGGCACAGATACGCAGTATTTT
d_gene: TRBD2; v_gene: TRBV28; abundance: .; j_gene: TRBJ2-1; CDR3aa: CASSLSGAGGSYNEQFF; CDR3nt: TGTGCCAGCAGTTTATCCGGAGCGGGAGGCTCCTACAATGAGCAGTTCTTC
d_gene: .; v_gene: TRBV18; abundance: .; j_gene: TRBJ2-7; CDR3aa: CASSPQYGSPYEQYF; CDR3nt: TGTGCCAGCTCACCCCAATATGGGTCCCCTTACGAGCAGTACTTC
d_gene: .; v_gene: TRBV28; abundance: .; j_gene: TRBJ2-1; CDR3aa: CASSVYTAGSNEQFF; CDR3nt: TGTGCCAGCAGTGTTTATACAGCGGGTTCGAATGAGCAGTTCTTC
d_gene: .; v_gene: TRBV28; abundance: .; j_gene: TRBJ1-5; CDR3aa: CASLWRQGNQPQHF; CDR3nt: TGTGCCAGCCTTTGGAGACAGGGCAATCAGCCCCAGCATTTT
d_gene: .; v_gene: TRBV25-1; abundance: .; j_gene: TRBJ2-1; CDR3aa: CASSVLVSSYNEQFF; CDR3nt: TGTGCCAGCAGTGTACTGGTAAGCTCCTACAATGAGCAGTTCTTC
d_gene: TRBD1; v_gene: TRBV19; abundance: few; j_gene: TRBJ1-5; CDR3aa: CASSMDREVGPQHF; CDR3nt: TGTGCCAGTAGTATGGACAGGGAAGTGGGGCCCCAGCATTTT
d_gene: .; v_gene: TRBV6-6; abundance: .; j_gene: TRBJ2-1; CDR3aa: CASSRGPNVPNEQFF; CDR3nt: TGTGCCAGCAGTCGTGGCCCCAACGTACCCAATGAGCAGTTCTTC
d_gene: TRBD2; v_gene: TRBV14; abundance: .; j_gene: TRBJ2-7; CDR3aa: CASSPWGSGTPLGQYF; CDR3nt: TGTGCCAGCAGCCCCTGGGGTAGCGGGACACCTCTAGGGCAGTACTTC
d_gene: .; v_gene: TRBV7-2; abundance: .; j_gene: TRBJ2-1; CDR3aa: CASSSGPSSYNEQFF; CDR3nt: TGTGCCAGCAGCTCGGGACCAAGCTCCTACAATGAGCAGTTCTTC